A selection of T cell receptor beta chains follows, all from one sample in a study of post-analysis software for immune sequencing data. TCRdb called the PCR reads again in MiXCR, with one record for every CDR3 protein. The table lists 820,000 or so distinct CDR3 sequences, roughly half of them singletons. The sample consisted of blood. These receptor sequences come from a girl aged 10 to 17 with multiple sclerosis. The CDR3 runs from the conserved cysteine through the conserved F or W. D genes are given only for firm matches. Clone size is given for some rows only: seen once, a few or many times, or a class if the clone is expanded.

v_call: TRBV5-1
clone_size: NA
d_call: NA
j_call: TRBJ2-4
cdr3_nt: TGCGCCAGCAGCTTGAAGTGGCGTGGAGAAAACATTCAGTACTTC
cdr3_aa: CASSLKWRGENIQYF

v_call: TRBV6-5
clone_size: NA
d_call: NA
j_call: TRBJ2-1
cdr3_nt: TGTGCCAGCAGCCCCGGGCCCTGGGTGCAGTTCTTC
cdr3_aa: CASSPGPWVQFF

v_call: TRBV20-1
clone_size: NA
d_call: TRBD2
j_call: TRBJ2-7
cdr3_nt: TGCAGTGCTAGAGTCACGACTAGCGGGGGGGCCGAGGCCTACGAGCAGTACTTC
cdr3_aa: CSARVTTSGGAEAYEQYF

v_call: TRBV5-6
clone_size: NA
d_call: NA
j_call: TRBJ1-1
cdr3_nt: TGTGCCAGCAGCTTGCGGGGGCAATACACTGAAGCTTTCTTT
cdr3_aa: CASSLRGQYTEAFF

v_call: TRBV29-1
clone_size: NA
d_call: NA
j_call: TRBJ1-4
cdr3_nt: TGCAGCGCCCGAGGGGCAGCGGGAACTAATGAAAAACTGTTTTTT
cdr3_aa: CSARGAAGTNEKLFF

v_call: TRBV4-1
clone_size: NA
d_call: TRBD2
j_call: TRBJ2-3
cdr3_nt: TGCGCCGGCAGCCCCCTCGTGACTAGCGGGGGAACCCTCACGGATACGCAGTATTTT
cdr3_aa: CAGSPLVTSGGTLTDTQYF

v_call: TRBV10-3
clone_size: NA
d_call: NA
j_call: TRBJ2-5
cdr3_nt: TGTGCCACCAAGTCCTTAGAGACCCAGTACTTC
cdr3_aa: CATKSLETQYF

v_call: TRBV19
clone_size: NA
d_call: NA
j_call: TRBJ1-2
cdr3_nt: TGTGCCAGTAGTATAGGTACGACTAACTATGGCTACACCTTC
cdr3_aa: CASSIGTTNYGYTF

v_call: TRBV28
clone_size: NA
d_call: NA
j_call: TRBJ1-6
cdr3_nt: TGTGCCAGCAGTTTCCTATGGGGGACCTCCTATAATTCACCCCTCCACTTT
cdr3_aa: CASSFLWGTSYNSPLHF

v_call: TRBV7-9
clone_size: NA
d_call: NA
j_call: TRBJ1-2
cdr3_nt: TGTGCCAGCAGCCTATCGTCCTCGGGCAGGGCCGTCTATGGCTACACCTTC
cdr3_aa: CASSLSSSGRAVYGYTF

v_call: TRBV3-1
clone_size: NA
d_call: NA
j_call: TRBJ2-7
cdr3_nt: TGTGCCAGCAGCAAAAACAGAGGCGGCTCCTACGAGCAGTACTTC
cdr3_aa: CASSKNRGGSYEQYF

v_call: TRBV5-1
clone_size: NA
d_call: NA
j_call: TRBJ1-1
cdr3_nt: TGCGCCAGCAGCTTGGGGATAACTTGCACTGAAGCTTTCTTT
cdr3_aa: CASSLGITCTEAFF

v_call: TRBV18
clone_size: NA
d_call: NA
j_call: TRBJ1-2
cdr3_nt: TGTGCCAGCTCACCAAATAGCGGGGGCGATGGTGGCTACACCTTC
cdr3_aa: CASSPNSGGDGGYTF

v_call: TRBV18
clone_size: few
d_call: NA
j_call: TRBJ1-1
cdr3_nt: TGTGCCAGCGCCCCCCGTGGCACTGAAGCTTTCTTT
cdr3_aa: CASAPRGTEAFF

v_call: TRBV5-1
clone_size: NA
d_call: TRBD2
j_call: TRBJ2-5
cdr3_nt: TGCGCCAGCAGCACCGGGACTAGCGGGGTGGGGAAAGAGACCCAGTACTTC
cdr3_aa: CASSTGTSGVGKETQYF

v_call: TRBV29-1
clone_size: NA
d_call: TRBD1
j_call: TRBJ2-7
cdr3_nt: TGCAGCGTTGGGGACAGGGTCTCCTACGAGCAGTACTTC
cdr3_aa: CSVGDRVSYEQYF

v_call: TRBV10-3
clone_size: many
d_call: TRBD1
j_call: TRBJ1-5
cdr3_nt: TGTGCCATCAGGCCCGGGACAGGGACGCAGGAACCCCAGCATTTT
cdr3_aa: CAIRPGTGTQEPQHF

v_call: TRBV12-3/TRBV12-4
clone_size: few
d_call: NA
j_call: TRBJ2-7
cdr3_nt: TGTGCCAGCAGTTCCAACAGGGACGGGTCCTACGAGCAGTACTTC
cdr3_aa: CASSSNRDGSYEQYF

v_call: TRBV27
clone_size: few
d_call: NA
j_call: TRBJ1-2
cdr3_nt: TGTGCCAGCAGTTTCTCGACGGGGGGCACTTCAGATAACTATGGCTACACCTTC
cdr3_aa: CASSFSTGGTSDNYGYTF

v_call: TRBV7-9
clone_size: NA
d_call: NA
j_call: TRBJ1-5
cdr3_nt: TGTGCCAGCAGCTTAGGGGACGATAGCAATCAGCCCCAGCATTTT
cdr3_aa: CASSLGDDSNQPQHF

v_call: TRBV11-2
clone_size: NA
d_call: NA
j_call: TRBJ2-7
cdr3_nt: TGTGCCAGCAGCTCGATCACAGGGCGTTGGGGGAACGAGCAGTACTTC
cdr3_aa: CASSSITGRWGNEQYF

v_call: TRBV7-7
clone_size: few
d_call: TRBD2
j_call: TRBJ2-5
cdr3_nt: TGTGCTAGCAGCCAATATAGCGGGATACAAGAGACCCAGTACTTC
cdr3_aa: CASSQYSGIQETQYF

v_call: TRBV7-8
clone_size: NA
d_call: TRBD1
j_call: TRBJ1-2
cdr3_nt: TGTGCCAGCAGCTTAACCACAGGGGGCGCAGGCTACACCTTC
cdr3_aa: CASSLTTGGAGYTF

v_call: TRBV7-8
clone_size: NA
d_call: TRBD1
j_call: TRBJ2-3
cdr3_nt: TGTGCCAGCAGCACCAGACAGGGAGCCACCACAGGTACGCAGTATTTT
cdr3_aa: CASSTRQGATTGTQYF

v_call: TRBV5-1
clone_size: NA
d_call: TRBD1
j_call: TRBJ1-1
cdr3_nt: TGCGCCAGCAGCCTAGGACAGGGTCACATGAACACTGAAGCTTTCTTT
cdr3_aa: CASSLGQGHMNTEAFF

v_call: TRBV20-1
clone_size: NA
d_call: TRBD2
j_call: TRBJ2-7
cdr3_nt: TGCAGTGCTGGTCAATATAGCGGGGGTTCCTACGAGCAGTACTTC
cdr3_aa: CSAGQYSGGSYEQYF

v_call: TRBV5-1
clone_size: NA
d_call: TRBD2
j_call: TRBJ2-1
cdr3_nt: TGCGCCAGCAGCTTTGAACTAGCGGAGGACAATGAGCAGTTCTTC
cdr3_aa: CASSFELAEDNEQFF

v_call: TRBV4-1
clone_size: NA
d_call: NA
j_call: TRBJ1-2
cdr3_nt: TGCGCCAGCAGCCAATCAACCCTGAACGGAGAGTCGAACTATGGCTACACCTTC
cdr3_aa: CASSQSTLNGESNYGYTF

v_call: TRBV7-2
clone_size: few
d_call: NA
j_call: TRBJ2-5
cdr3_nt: TGTGCCAGCAGCTTAAACTGGGGGTCATTCGAGACCCAGTACTTC
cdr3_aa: CASSLNWGSFETQYF

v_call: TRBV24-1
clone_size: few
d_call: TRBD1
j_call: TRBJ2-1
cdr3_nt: TGTGCCACCAGTGACCCCGGACAGGGGGCAAGGGATGAGCAGTTCTTC
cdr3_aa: CATSDPGQGARDEQFF

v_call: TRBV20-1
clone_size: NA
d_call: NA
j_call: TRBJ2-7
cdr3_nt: TGCAGTGCTAGAGTATGGGACATTTCCTACGAGCAGTACTTC
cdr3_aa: CSARVWDISYEQYF

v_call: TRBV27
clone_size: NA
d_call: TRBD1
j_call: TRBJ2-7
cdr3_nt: TGTGCCAGCAGTGACCGGACAGGTTCATCCTACGAGCAGTACTTC
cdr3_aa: CASSDRTGSSYEQYF

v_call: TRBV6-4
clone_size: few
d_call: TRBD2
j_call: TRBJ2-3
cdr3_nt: TGTGCCAGCAGTGAAGAAGCGGGAGACACAGATACGCAGTATTTT
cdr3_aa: CASSEEAGDTDTQYF

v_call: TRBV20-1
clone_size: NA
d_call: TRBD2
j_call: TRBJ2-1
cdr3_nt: TGCAGTGCTAGGGCTAGCGGGAGTCGGGATGAGCAGTTCTTC
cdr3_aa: CSARASGSRDEQFF

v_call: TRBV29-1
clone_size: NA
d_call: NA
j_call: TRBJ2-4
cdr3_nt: TGCAGCGTTGAAGATCTCTTGGATCCCAAAAACATTCAGTACTTC
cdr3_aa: CSVEDLLDPKNIQYF

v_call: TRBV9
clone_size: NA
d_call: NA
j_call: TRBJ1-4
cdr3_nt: TGTGACAGCAGCGGGAGTCCGACAACTAATGAAAAACTGTTTTTT
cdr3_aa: CDSSGSPTTNEKLFF

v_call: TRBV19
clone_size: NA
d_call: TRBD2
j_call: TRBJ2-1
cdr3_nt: TGTGCCAGTAGTAAAGGAAGCGGGAACAATGAGCAGTTCTTC
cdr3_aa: CASSKGSGNNEQFF

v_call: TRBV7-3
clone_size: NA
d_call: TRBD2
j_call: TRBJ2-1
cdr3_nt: TGTGCCAGCAGCTCCCTAGCGGGGAAGTCGAGGAATGAGCAGTTCTTC
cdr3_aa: CASSSLAGKSRNEQFF

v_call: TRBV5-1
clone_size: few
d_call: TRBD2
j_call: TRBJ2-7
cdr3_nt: TGCGCCAGCAGCCTAACGGTTAGCGGGAGCCGCAACGAGCAGTACTTC
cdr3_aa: CASSLTVSGSRNEQYF

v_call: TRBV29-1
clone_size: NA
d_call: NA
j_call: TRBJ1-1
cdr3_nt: TGCAGCGTTGAACGGTGGGGGGTAGGCACTGAAGCTTTCTTT
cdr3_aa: CSVERWGVGTEAFF

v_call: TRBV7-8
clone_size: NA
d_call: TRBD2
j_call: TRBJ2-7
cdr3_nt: TGTGCCAGCAGCTTAGGCCTGTCTAGCGGGGTCGTTTACGAGCAGTACTTC
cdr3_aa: CASSLGLSSGVVYEQYF

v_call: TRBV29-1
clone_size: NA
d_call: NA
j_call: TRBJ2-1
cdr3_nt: TGCAGCGTTGAAGACCCAGGGCGGTCCTACAATGAGCAGTTCTTC
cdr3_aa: CSVEDPGRSYNEQFF

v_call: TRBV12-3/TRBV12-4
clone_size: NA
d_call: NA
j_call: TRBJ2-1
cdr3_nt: TGTGCCAGCAGTTCTTTCGGATCTTCCTACAATGAGCAGTTCTTC
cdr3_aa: CASSSFGSSYNEQFF

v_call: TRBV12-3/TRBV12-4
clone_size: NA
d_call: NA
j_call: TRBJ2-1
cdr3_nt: TGTGCCAGCACCGCCCAGGGGCATGAGCAGTTCTTC
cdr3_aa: CASTAQGHEQFF

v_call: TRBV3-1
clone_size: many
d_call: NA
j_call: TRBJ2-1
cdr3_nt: TGTGCCAGCAGCCAAGGCAATGAGCAGTTCTTC
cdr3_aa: CASSQGNEQFF

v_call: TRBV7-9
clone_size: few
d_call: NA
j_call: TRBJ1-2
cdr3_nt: TGTGCCAGCAGCCCTCATCTCCTGTGGGGCTATGGCTACACCTTC
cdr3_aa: CASSPHLLWGYGYTF

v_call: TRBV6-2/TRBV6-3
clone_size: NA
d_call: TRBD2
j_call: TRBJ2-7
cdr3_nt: TGTGCCAGCAGTCACCCTCAGCCCGGGAGGGCCAGCGAGCAGTACTTC
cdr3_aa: CASSHPQPGRASEQYF

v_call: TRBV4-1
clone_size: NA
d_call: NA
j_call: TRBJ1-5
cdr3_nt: TGCGCCAGCAGCCAAGAATTAGCTTTGAAGCCCCAGCATTTT
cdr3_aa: CASSQELALKPQHF

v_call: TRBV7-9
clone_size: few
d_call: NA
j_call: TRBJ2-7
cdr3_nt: TGTGCCAGCAGCCAGATCCGGGAGCACGAGCAGTACTTC
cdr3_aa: CASSQIREHEQYF

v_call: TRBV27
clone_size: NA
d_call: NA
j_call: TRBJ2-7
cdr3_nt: TGTGCCAGCAGCGAAACTCCTTACTACGAGCAGTACTTC
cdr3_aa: CASSETPYYEQYF

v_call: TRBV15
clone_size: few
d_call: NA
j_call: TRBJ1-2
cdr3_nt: TGTGCCACCAGCAAACAGGGACTCGGCTACACCTTC
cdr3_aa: CATSKQGLGYTF

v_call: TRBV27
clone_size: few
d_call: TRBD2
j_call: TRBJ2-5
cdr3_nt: TGTGCCAGCAGTTTACTCGGACTAGGGGAAGAGACCCAGTACTTC
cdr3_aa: CASSLLGLGEETQYF

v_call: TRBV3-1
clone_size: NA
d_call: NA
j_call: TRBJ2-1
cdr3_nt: TGTGCCAGCAGCCAGGGAGGCGGGTTAAGTGAGCAGTTCTTC
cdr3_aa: CASSQGGGLSEQFF

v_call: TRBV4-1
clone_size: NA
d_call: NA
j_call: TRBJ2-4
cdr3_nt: TGCGCCAGCAGCCAACCCGTACCGGGGATCGGGAACATTCAGTACTTC
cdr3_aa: CASSQPVPGIGNIQYF

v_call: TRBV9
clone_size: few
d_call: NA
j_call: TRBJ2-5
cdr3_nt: TGTGCCAGCAGCGTAGGGGGTTCTCCAGAGACCCAGTACTTC
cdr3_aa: CASSVGGSPETQYF

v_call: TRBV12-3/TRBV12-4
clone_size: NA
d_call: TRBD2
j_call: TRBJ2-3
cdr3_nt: TGTGCCAGCAGTCCCGGACTAGCGGGAGCCTCAGATACGCAGTATTTT
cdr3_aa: CASSPGLAGASDTQYF

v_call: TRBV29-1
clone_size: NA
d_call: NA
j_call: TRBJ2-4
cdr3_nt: TGCAGCGTTGGCGAGTTACAGGGTTTCGGAAACATTCAGTACTTC
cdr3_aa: CSVGELQGFGNIQYF

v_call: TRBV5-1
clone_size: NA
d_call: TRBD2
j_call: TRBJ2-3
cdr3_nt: TGCGCCAGCAGCTCTGGACTAGCGGGAGGGAGCACAGATACGCAGTATTTT
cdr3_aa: CASSSGLAGGSTDTQYF

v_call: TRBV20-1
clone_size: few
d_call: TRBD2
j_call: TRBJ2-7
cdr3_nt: TGCAGTGCAGATAAAGCGGGGGCCGCCTACGAGCAGTACTTC
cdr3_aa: CSADKAGAAYEQYF